This T cell receptor (beta chain) was recovered during a study of T cell responses to AZD1222 COVID-19 vaccine. Trimming removed 4 bases at V and 0 bases at J, with 16 bases between. The CDR3 is 18 amino acids. CDR1 and CDR2 from the germline V gene are SGHAT and FQNNGV. Repertoires were generated with immunoSEQ multiplex PCR, while TCRdb's copy carries only in-frame clones and drops some. The sample consists of about 260,000 clones, 85% to 95% of them appearing once. V usage is TRBV11-2 and J usage is TRBJ2-6; either TRBD1 or TRBD2 may supply D (5 bases each). The TCR was taken from an adult in good health. This sample comprised peripheral blood, obtained on day 0 of AZD1222 vaccination. The chain's CDR3 is CASSWGSWGSSGANVLTF. Here the CDR3 DNA reads TGTGCCAGCAGCTGGGGTTCGTGGGGGAGCTCTGGGGCCAACGTCCTGACTTTC.